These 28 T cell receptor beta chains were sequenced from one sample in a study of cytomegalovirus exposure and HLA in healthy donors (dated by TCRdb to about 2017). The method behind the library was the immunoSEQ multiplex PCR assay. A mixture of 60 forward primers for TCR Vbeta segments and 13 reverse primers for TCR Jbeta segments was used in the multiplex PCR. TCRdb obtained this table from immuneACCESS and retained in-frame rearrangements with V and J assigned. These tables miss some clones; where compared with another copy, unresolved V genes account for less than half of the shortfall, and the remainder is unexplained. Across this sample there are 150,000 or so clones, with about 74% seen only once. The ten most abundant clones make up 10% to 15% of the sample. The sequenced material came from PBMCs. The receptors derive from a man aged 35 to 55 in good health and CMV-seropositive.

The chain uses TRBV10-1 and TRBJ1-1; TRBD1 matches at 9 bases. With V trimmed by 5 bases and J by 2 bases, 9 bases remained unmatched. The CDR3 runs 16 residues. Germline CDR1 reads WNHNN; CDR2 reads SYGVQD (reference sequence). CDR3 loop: CASSSTGTGRNTEAFF. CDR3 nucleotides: TGCGCCAGCAGTTCTACCGGGACAGGGAGAAACACTGAAGCTTTCTTT.

This CDR3 is CASSPEHTLPYGYTF. CDR3 DNA: TGTGCCAGCAGCCCGGAGCATACACTGCCCTATGGCTACACCTTC. The chain employs TRBV5-4 and TRBJ1-2, with D unresolved. Germline loops: CDR1 SGHNT, CDR2 YYREEE (reference sequence). Trimming stripped 4 bases from V and 4 bases from J, with 17 bases between. This CDR3 is built from 15 residues.

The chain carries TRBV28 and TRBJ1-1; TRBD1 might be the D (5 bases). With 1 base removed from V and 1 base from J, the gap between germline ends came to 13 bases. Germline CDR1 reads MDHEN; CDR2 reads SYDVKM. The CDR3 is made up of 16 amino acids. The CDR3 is CASSLFGGPRNTEAFF. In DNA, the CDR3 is TGTGCCAGCAGTTTATTCGGGGGACCTAGGAACACTGAAGCTTTCTTT.

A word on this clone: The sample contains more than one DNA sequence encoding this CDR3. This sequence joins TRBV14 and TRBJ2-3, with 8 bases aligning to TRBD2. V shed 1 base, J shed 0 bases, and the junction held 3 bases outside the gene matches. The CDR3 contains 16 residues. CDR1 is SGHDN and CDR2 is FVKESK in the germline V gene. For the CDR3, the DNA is TGTGCCAGCAGCCAAGGATCTAGCGGGAGCACAGATACGCAGTATTTT. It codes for CASSQGSSGSTDTQYF. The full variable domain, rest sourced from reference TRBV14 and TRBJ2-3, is EAGVTQFPSHSVIEKGQTVTLRCDPISGHDNLYWYRRVMGKEIKFLLHFVKESKQDESGMPNNRFLAERTGGTYSTLKVQPAELEDSGVYFCASSQGSSGSTDTQYFGPGTRLTVL.

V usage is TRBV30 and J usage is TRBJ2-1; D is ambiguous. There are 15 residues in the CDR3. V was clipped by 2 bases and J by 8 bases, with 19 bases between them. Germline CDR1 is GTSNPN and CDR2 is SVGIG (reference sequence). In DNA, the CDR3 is TGTGCCTGGAGTCCCTCCGGTTTGGTAGTATATGAGCAGTTCTTC. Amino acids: CAWSPSGLVVYEQFF. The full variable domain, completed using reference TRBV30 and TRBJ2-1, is SQTIHQWPATLVQPVGSPLSLECTVEGTSNPNLYWYRQAAGRGLQLLFYSVGIGQISSEVPQNLSASRPQDRQFILSSKKLLLSDSGFYLCAWSPSGLVVYEQFFGPGTRLTVL.

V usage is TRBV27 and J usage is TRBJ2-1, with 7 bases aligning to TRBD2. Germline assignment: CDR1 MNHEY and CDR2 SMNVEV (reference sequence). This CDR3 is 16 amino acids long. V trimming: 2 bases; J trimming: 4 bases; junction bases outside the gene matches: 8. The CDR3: CASSLNGGSRYNEQFF. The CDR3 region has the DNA TGTGCCAGCAGTTTAAACGGCGGGAGTAGGTACAATGAGCAGTTCTTC.

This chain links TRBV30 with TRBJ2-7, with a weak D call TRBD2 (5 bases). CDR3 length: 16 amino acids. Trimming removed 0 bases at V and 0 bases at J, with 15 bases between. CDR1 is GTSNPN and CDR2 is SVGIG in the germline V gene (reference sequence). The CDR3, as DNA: TGTGCCTGGAGTGTAGAGGAACTGGGGAGCTCCTACGAGCAGTACTTC. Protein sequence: CAWSVEELGSSYEQYF.

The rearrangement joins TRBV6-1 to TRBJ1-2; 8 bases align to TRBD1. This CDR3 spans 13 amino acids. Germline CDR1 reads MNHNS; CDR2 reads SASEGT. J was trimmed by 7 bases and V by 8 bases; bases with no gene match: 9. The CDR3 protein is CASRDRLVGGYTF. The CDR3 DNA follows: TGTGCCAGCCGGGACAGGCTTGTGGGTGGCTACACCTTC.

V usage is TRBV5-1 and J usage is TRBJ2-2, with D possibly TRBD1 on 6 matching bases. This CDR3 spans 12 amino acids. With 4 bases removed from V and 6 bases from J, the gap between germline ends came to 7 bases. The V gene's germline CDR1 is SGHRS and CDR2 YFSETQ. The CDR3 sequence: CASSEGAGELFF. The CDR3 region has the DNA TGCGCCAGCAGCGAGGGGGCCGGGGAGCTGTTTTTT. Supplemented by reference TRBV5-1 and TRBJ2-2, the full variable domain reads KAGVTQTPRYLIKTRGQQVTLSCSPISGHRSVSWYQQTPGQGLQFLFEYFSETQRNKGNFPGRFSGRQFSNSRSEMNVSTLELGDSALYLCASSEGAGELFFGEGSRLTVL.

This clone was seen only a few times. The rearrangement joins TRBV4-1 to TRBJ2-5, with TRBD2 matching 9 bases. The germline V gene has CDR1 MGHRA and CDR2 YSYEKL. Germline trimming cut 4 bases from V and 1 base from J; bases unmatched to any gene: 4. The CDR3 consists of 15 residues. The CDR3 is CASSLAGGIQETQYF. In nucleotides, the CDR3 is TGCGCCAGCAGCCTGGCGGGAGGGATCCAAGAGACCCAGTACTTC.

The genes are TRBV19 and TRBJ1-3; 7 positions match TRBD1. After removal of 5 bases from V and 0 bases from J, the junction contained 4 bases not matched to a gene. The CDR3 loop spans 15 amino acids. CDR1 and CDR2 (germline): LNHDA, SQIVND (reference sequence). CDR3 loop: CASSDTGASGNTIYF. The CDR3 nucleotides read TGTGCCAGTAGTGACACAGGGGCCTCTGGAAACACCATATATTTT.

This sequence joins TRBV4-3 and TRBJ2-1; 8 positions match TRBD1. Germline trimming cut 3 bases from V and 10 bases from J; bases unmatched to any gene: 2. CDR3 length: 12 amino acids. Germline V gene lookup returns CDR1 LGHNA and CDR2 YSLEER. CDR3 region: CASSQGDREQFF. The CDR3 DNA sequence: TGCGCCAGCAGCCAGGGGGACAGGGAGCAGTTCTTC.

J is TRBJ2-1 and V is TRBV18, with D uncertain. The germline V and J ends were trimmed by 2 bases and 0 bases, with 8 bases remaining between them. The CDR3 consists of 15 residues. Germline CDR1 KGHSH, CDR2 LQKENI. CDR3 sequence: CASSPVGFSYNEQFF. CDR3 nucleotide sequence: TGTGCCAGCTCACCAGTGGGCTTCTCCTACAATGAGCAGTTCTTC.

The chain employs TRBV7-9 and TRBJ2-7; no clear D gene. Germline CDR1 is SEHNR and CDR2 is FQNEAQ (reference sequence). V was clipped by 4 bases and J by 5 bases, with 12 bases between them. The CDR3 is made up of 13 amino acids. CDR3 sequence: CASSSLGENEQYF. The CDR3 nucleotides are TGTGCCAGCAGCTCCCTAGGAGAAAACGAGCAGTACTTC.

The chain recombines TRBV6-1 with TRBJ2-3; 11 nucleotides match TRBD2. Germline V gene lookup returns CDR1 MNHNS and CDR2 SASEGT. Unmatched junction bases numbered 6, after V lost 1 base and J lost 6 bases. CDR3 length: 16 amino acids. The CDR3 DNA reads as TGTGCCAGCAGTGAAGGGACTAGCGGGTACATCGATACGCAGTATTTT. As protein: CASSEGTSGYIDTQYF.

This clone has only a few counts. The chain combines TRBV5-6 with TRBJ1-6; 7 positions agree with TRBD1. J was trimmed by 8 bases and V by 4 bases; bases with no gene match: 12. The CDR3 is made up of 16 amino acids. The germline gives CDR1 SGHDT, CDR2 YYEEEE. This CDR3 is CASSPKDRVLDSPLHF. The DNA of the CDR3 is TGTGCCAGCAGCCCAAAAGACAGGGTCCTAGATTCACCCCTCCACTTT. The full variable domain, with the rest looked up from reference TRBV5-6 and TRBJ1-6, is DAGVTQSPTHLIKTRGQQVTLRCSPKSGHDTVSWYQQALGQGPQFIFQYYEEEERQRGNFPDRFSGHQFPNYSSELNVNALLLGDSALYLCASSPKDRVLDSPLHFGNGTRLTVT.

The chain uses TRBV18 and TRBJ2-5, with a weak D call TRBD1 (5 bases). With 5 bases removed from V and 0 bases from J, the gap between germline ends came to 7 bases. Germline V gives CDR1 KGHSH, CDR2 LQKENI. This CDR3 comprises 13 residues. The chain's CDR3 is CASSSGYQETQYF. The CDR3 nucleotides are TGTGCCAGCTCATCAGGGTACCAAGAGACCCAGTACTTC.

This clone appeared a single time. CDR3: CAWSVGQGYGYTF. DNA for the CDR3: TGTGCCTGGAGTGTTGGACAGGGGTACGGCTACACCTTC. The chain has TRBV30 and TRBJ1-2, with 9 positions matching TRBD1. The CDR3 contains 13 residues. The V gene's germline CDR1 is GTSNPN and CDR2 SVGIG (reference sequence). J lost 8 bases, V lost 0 bases, and 4 bases had no gene match.

CDR3 in amino acids: CASSPHAGEGAYGYTF. As DNA, the CDR3 is TGCGCCAGCAGCCCCCATGCGGGAGAGGGCGCCTATGGCTACACCTTC. The chain recombines TRBV4-1 with TRBJ1-2; D not certain. Trimming stripped 4 bases from V and 4 bases from J, with 19 bases between. Germline V gives CDR1 MGHRA, CDR2 YSYEKL. The CDR3 has 16 residues.

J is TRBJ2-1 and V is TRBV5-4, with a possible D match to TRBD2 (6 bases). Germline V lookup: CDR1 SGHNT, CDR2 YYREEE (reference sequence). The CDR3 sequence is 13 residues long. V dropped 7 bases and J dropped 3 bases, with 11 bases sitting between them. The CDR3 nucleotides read TGTGCCAGCTGTTGCGGGGTCTACAATGAGCAGTTCTTC. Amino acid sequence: CASCCGVYNEQFF.

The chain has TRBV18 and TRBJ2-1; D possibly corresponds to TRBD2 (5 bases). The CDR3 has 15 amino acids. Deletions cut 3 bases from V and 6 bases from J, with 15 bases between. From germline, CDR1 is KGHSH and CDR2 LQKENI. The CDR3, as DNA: TGTGCCAGCTCACCTTTACTAGTTTCGTCCAATGAGCAGTTCTTC. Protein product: CASSPLLVSSNEQFF.

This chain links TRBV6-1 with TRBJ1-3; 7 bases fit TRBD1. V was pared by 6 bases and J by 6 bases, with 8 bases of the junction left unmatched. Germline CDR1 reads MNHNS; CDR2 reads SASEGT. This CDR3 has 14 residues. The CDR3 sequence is CASSPGQHKNTIYF. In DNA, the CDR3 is TGTGCCAGCAGCCCGGGACAGCATAAAAACACCATATATTTT.

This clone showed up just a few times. CDR3 region: CSVAQGRDYTF. CDR3 DNA sequence: TGCAGCGTCGCCCAGGGGCGCGACTACACCTTC. V gene TRBV29-1 combines with J gene TRBJ1-2; D is perhaps TRBD1 (6 bases). Germline V gene sequence: CDR1 SQVTM, CDR2 ANQGSEA. The CDR3 is made up of 11 amino acids. V lost 6 bases and J 10 bases, leaving 15 bases between the germline ends.

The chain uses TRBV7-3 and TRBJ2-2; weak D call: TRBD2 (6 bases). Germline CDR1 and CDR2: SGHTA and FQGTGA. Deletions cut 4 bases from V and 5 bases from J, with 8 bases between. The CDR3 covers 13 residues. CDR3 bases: TGTGCCAGCAGCTACGGGAGTACCGGGGAGCTGTTTTTT. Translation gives CASSYGSTGELFF.

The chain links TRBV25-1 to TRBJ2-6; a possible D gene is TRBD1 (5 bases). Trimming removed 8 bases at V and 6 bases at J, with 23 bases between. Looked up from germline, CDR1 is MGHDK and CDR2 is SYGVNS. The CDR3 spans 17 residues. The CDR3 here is CASQTAERSGAANVLTF. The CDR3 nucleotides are TGTGCCAGCCAGACAGCAGAGCGCTCTGGGGCGGCCAACGTCCTGACTTTC.

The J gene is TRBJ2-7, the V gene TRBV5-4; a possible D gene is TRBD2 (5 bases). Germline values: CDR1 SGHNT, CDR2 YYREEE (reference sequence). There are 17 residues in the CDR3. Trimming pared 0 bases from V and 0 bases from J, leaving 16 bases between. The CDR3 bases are TGTGCCAGCAGCTTGGCTCAAGGACTCCCCCTCTCCTACGAGCAGTACTTC. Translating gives CASSLAQGLPLSYEQYF.

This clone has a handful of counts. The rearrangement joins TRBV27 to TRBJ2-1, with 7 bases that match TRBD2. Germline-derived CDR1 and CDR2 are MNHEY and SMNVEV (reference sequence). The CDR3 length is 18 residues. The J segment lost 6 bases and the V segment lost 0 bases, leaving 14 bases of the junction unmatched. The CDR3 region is CASSLSPPSGSYPNEQFF. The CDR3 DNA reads TGTGCCAGCAGTTTATCTCCCCCTAGCGGTAGTTACCCCAATGAGCAGTTCTTC.

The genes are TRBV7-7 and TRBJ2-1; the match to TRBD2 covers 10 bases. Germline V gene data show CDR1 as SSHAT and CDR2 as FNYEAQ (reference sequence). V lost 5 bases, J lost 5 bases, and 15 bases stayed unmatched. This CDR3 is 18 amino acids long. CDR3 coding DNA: TGTGCCAGCAGCCCACGGCTGTTAGCGGGAGGTGGAGACAATGAGCAGTTCTTC. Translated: CASSPRLLAGGGDNEQFF.